The 32 T cell receptor beta chains presented below share a single source sample, sequenced in a study of vaccination effects on CD4 cells after COVID-19. Antigen specificity for these receptors is unknown. The protocol was immunoSEQ multiplex PCR, while the TCRdb copy is restricted to in-frame clones and leaves out a portion. This sample has about 71,000 clones; 75% to 90% occur once, and the top ten carry about 12%. Expansion of antigen-specific CD4+ T cells with viral peptide pools was carried out by the ViraFEST assay before sequencing. The authors isolated CD4+ T cells after around 11 days of culture. None of the vaccinated had previously contracted SARS-CoV-2, and their nucleocapsid antibodies tested negative. The starting material was CD4+ T cells from PBMCs cultured with SARS-CoV-2 spike peptides, obtained before COVID-19 vaccination. All receptors come from a human donor who received a COVID-19 vaccine.

V usage is TRBV29-1 and J usage is TRBJ2-5, with 8 bases that match TRBD1. The CDR3 totals 12 residues. The ends lost 6 bases at V and 4 bases at J; junction bases unmatched: 4. Looked up from germline, CDR1 is SQVTM and CDR2 is ANQGSEA. As DNA, the CDR3 is TGCAGCGTCGGACAGGGACGAGAGACCCAGTACTTC. It yields the protein CSVGQGRETQYF.

As to this clone: This same CDR3 is encoded by further DNA sequences in the sample. The chain joins TRBV7-8 to TRBJ2-3; D gene unclear. CDR3 size: 11 residues. The germline V gene has CDR1 SGHVS and CDR2 FQNEAQ. The V and J ends lost 6 bases and 2 bases respectively, with 3 bases between them. This chain's CDR3 is CASSFTDTQYF. The DNA of the CDR3 is TGTGCCAGCAGTTTCACAGATACGCAGTATTTT.

This clone was seen a handful of times. This chain links TRBV27 with TRBJ2-7, with 9 bases identical to TRBD1. The CDR3 runs to 15 residues. CDR1 MNHEY and CDR2 SMNVEV come from the germline V gene (reference sequence). V shed 6 bases and J 1 base; nucleotides not matched to a gene: 7. The CDR3 reads CASRRTGTGSYEQYV. As DNA, the CDR3 is TGTGCCAGCAGAAGGACCGGGACAGGGTCCTACGAGCAGTACGTC.

This chain links TRBV28 with TRBJ1-5; TRBD1 agrees at 7 bases. The J segment lost 7 bases and the V segment lost 6 bases, leaving 12 bases of the junction unmatched. CDR1 is MDHEN and CDR2 is SYDVKM in the germline V gene. CDR3 length: 15 amino acids. The CDR3 nucleotides read TGTGCCAGCAGGGACCCGAGACAGGGTGTCCAGCCCCAGCATTTT. Encoded protein: CASRDPRQGVQPQHF.

As concerns this clone: Germline and junction disagree at one end, which may indicate a read error. The rearrangement links TRBV5-1 to TRBJ1-5; TRBD1 matches at 8 bases. The CDR3 extends over 15 amino acids. Looked up from germline, CDR1 is SGHRS and CDR2 is YFSETQ. This CDR3 reads CASSLDRAGGQPQHF. The CDR3 bases are TGCGCCAGCAGTTTGGACAGGGCCGGCGGTCAGCCCCAGCATTTT.

The chain has TRBV5-1 and TRBJ1-4, with 8 bases aligning to TRBD1. V gave up 0 bases and J gave up 8 bases; unmatched junction bases: 3. Germline-derived CDR1 and CDR2 are SGHRS and YFSETQ. The CDR3 is 14 residues long. DNA for the CDR3: TGCGCCAGCAGCTTGGGACAGGGGAGGGAAAAACTGTTTTTT. It translates to CASSLGQGREKLFF.

The chain uses TRBV6-6 and TRBJ2-3; D might be TRBD2 (6 bases). Germline CDR1 MNHNY, CDR2 SVGAGI (reference sequence). This CDR3 has 14 residues. Trimming left V 6 bases short and J 2 bases short, with 12 bases between. Here the CDR3 DNA reads TGTGCCAGCAGAGCGGGCGCGAACACAGATACGCAGTATTTT. The encoded protein is CASRAGANTDTQYF.

The J gene is TRBJ2-3, the V gene TRBV18; tentative D call: TRBD2 (6 bases). Germline V lookup: CDR1 KGHSH, CDR2 LQKENI. The CDR3 runs 14 residues. Trimming pared 0 bases from V and 6 bases from J, leaving 10 bases between. CDR3: CASSPPARGDTQYF. The CDR3 DNA reads TGTGCCAGCTCACCACCCGCCCGGGGGGATACGCAGTATTTT.

This chain uses TRBV19 with TRBJ1-2; D is undetermined. Trimming stripped 5 bases from V and 0 bases from J, with 7 bases between. This CDR3 has 13 residues. Germline-derived CDR1 and CDR2 are LNHDA and SQIVND (reference sequence). The CDR3 sequence is CASSFQANYGYTF. CDR3 DNA sequence: TGTGCCAGTAGTTTCCAAGCTAACTATGGCTACACCTTC.

V and J are TRBV7-8 and TRBJ1-1; 8 positions match TRBD1. The V gene end was trimmed by 3 bases and the J gene end by 5 bases; junction bases not matched to a gene: 2. The CDR3 consists of 13 residues. Looked up from germline, CDR1 is SGHVS and CDR2 is FQNEAQ. CDR3 loop: CASSFTGGTEAFF. For the CDR3, the DNA is TGTGCCAGCAGCTTTACAGGGGGGACTGAAGCTTTCTTT.

The V call is TRBV18, the J call TRBJ1-2; D perhaps matches TRBD1 (5 bases). The V gene lost 1 base and the J gene lost 3 bases, with 21 bases spanning the gap. CDR1 and CDR2 (germline): KGHSH, LQKENI. This CDR3 has 18 residues. CDR3 nucleotide sequence: TGTGCCAGCTCACCACGACTTTCCGGGACCGCGTCAGACTATGGCTACACCTTC. Translated, it gives CASSPRLSGTASDYGYTF.

The chain couples TRBV6-1 to TRBJ1-6, with D possibly being TRBD1 (6 bases). Germline V lookup: CDR1 MNHNS, CDR2 SASEGT. This CDR3 region has 17 residues. Trimming removed 2 bases at V and 0 bases at J, with 11 bases between. CDR3 sequence reads: CASSELGGSSYNSPLHF. The CDR3 coding sequence is TGTGCCAGCAGTGAATTAGGGGGAAGCTCCTATAATTCACCCCTCCACTTT.

The CDR3 region is CASKGSTDTQYF. DNA of the CDR3: TGTGCCAGCAAAGGGTCCACAGATACGCAGTATTTT. This rearrangement joins TRBV6-5 to TRBJ2-3; D is unresolved. The CDR3 extends over 12 amino acids. The germline gives CDR1 MNHEY, CDR2 SVGAGI. V shed 7 bases and J shed 2 bases, with 7 bases lying between them.

This clone was recorded a few times. This sequence joins TRBV6-5 and TRBJ1-2; 7 bases are a match to TRBD1. Germline V gene sequence: CDR1 MNHEY, CDR2 SVGAGI. The CDR3 consists of 15 residues. V was clipped by 5 bases and J by 6 bases; unmatched bases: 12. CDR3 sequence reads: CASSKTSGTVHGYTF. The CDR3 DNA follows: TGTGCCAGCAGTAAGACTTCCGGGACAGTCCATGGCTACACCTTC.

The J gene is TRBJ2-1, the V gene TRBV18; TRBD1 aligns across 7 bases. Germline trimming cut 3 bases from V and 0 bases from J; bases unmatched to any gene: 8. CDR1 KGHSH and CDR2 LQKENI come from the germline V gene. There are 17 residues in the CDR3. The CDR3 loop is CASSPLGGKVSYNEQFF. The DNA of the CDR3 is TGTGCCAGCTCACCTCTAGGGGGCAAGGTCTCCTACAATGAGCAGTTCTTC.

The rearrangement links TRBV24-1 to TRBJ1-2; D perhaps matches TRBD1 (5 bases). Germline V gives CDR1 KGHDR, CDR2 SFDVKD. CDR3 length equals 15 residues. The V and J ends lost 7 bases and 8 bases respectively, with 22 bases between them. The CDR3 region is CATSASGTTTIGYTF. The CDR3 nucleotides read TGTGCCACCAGCGCTTCCGGGACCACCACTATCGGCTACACCTTC.

This clone was counted once. V gene TRBV4-1 combines with J gene TRBJ2-1; 8 nucleotides line up with TRBD1. This CDR3 comprises 12 residues. Germline V gene sequence: CDR1 MGHRA, CDR2 YSYEKL. J lost 11 bases, V lost 4 bases, and 4 bases had no gene match. The CDR3 DNA reads TGCGCCAGCAGCCCATCAGGGGGCAAGCAGTTCTTC. It translates to CASSPSGGKQFF.

V gene TRBV21-1 combines with J gene TRBJ1-1; the D call in the table, TRBD1, was not verified against the DNA. TRBV21-1 is listed as a pseudogene. The CDR3 has 16 residues. The CDR3 spells CASSNRARGPGTEAFF. The DNA of the CDR3 is TGTGCCAGCAGCAATCGGGCCAGGGGGCCGGGCACTGAAGCTTTCTTT.

This clone occurred once. The V and J genes are TRBV7-9 and TRBJ2-5; 10 bases are a match to TRBD2. This CDR3 has 14 residues. In germline, CDR1 is SEHNR, CDR2 FQNEAQ (reference sequence). The trim removed 3 bases at V and 6 bases at J, leaving 4 bases unmatched. The CDR3: CASSFLAGGQTQYF. The CDR3 bases are TGTGCCAGCAGCTTCTTAGCGGGGGGTCAGACCCAGTACTTC.

V gene TRBV4-1 combines with J gene TRBJ2-5, with D maybe TRBD2 (7 bases). The CDR3 length is 17 residues. Germline lookup yields CDR1 MGHRA and CDR2 YSYEKL. Trimming cost V 1 base and J 4 bases, with 19 bases left between them. The CDR3 reads CASSQGGRGAGAETQYF. In nucleotides, the CDR3 is TGCGCCAGCAGCCAAGGTGGTCGGGGGGCCGGGGCAGAGACCCAGTACTTC.

The chain combines TRBV25-1 with TRBJ1-2, with TRBD1 matching over 9 bases. The CDR3 sequence is 15 residues long. With 1 base clipped from V and 6 bases from J, the junction kept 6 bases outside the gene matches. Germline V gene data show CDR1 as MGHDK and CDR2 as SYGVNS. CDR3 protein: CASSESTGGYDGYTF. The CDR3 nucleotides are TGTGCCAGCAGTGAATCCACAGGGGGCTATGATGGCTACACCTTC.

This chain connects TRBV12-5 to TRBJ2-2; 7 nucleotides line up with TRBD2. The germline gives CDR1 LGHNT, CDR2 FRNRAP. The V segment lost 1 base and the J segment 0 bases; nucleotides outside the gene matches: 2. This CDR3 contains 16 residues. The CDR3 sequence is CASGLDSGANTGELFF. DNA for the CDR3: TGTGCTAGTGGTTTGGACAGCGGGGCGAACACCGGGGAGCTGTTTTTT.

The J gene is TRBJ1-1, the V gene TRBV20-1; possible D gene TRBD1, 6 bases. The CDR3 runs to 15 residues. Per germline, CDR1 DFQATT and CDR2 SNEGSKA (reference sequence). Trimming removed 3 bases at V and 6 bases at J, with 20 bases between. CDR3 bases: TGCAGTGCTAGTAACCAGGGGATGGGTTCCGCTGAAGCTTTCTTT. Protein sequence: CSASNQGMGSAEAFF.

The chain combines TRBV18 with TRBJ2-1; 11 nucleotides align to TRBD2. Germline CDR1 and CDR2: KGHSH and LQKENI. CDR3 length: 16 amino acids. The V gene end was trimmed by 3 bases and the J gene end by 4 bases; junction bases not matched to a gene: 5. The CDR3 nucleotides read TGTGCCAGCTCACCCGTAGCGGGGGGGATTTACAATGAGCAGTTCTTC. This gives the protein CASSPVAGGIYNEQFF.

The table lists this clone with a count of one. The genes are TRBV5-8 and TRBJ1-1; maybe TRBD1 (5 bases). The V end was cut by 7 bases, the J end by 1 base, with 17 bases between. This CDR3 is 15 amino acids long. Germline-derived CDR1 and CDR2 are SGHTS and YDEGEE. The CDR3: CASPGPPGGNTEAFF. As DNA, the CDR3 is TGTGCCAGCCCGGGGCCGCCGGGGGGGAACACTGAAGCTTTCTTT.

CDR3 residues: CASSGDWTANTGELFF. The CDR3 DNA reads as TGTGCCAGCAGCGGGGACTGGACAGCGAACACCGGGGAGCTGTTTTTT. The chain joins TRBV9 to TRBJ2-2; D is perhaps TRBD1 or TRBD2 (6 bases each). Germline CDR1 is SGDLS and CDR2 is YYNGEE. This CDR3 has 16 residues. The V end was cut by 3 bases, the J end by 0 bases, with 12 bases between.

This sequence joins TRBV6-1 and TRBJ2-5; no definite D call. V lost 1 base and J lost 3, with 12 bases in between. Per the germline V gene, CDR1 is MNHNS and CDR2 is SASEGT. This CDR3 is 15 amino acids long. CDR3 amino acids: CASSEVWQRKETQYF. The CDR3 nucleotides read TGTGCCAGCAGTGAAGTGTGGCAGAGAAAAGAGACCCAGTACTTC.

This clone was seen once. The rearrangement links TRBV27 to TRBJ1-5; 8 positions agree with TRBD1. The ends lost 6 bases at V and 6 bases at J; junction bases unmatched: 4. The CDR3 extends over 13 amino acids. Per the germline V gene, CDR1 is MNHEY and CDR2 is SMNVEV (reference sequence). In nucleotides, the CDR3 is TGTGCCAGCAGGGGACAGGAGACTCAGCCCCAGCATTTT. Translated: CASRGQETQPQHF.

The CDR3, as DNA: TGTGCCAGCAGCCAGAACCGGGGGGATGGAATTGGCTACACCTTC. Translating it yields CASSQNRGDGIGYTF. The chain couples TRBV14 to TRBJ1-2, with D possibly matching TRBD1 (5 bases). Trimming stripped 3 bases from V and 7 bases from J, with 18 bases between. CDR1 and CDR2 (germline): SGHDN, FVKESK. This CDR3 contains 15 residues.

This clone was counted only a few times. The J gene is TRBJ1-1, the V gene TRBV9, with a weak D call TRBD1 (5 bases). The CDR3 has 14 amino acids. Germline V gives CDR1 SGDLS, CDR2 YYNGEE. V shed 0 bases and J shed 1 base, with 7 bases lying between them. The CDR3 is CASSVDGGNTEAFF. The CDR3 DNA is TGTGCCAGCAGCGTAGATGGGGGGAACACTGAAGCTTTCTTT. The variable domain in full, with the rest retrieved from reference TRBV9 and TRBJ1-1, is DSGVTQTPKHLITATGQRVTLRCSPRSGDLSVYWYQQSLDQGLQFLIQYYNGEERAKGNILERFSAQQFPDLHSELNLSSLELGDSALYFCASSVDGGNTEAFFGQGTRLTVV.

V and J are TRBV15 and TRBJ1-2; 9 bases map to TRBD1. Germline trimming cut 3 bases from V and 8 bases from J; bases unmatched to any gene: 13. This CDR3 spans 16 amino acids. Germline CDR1 reads LNHNV; CDR2 reads YYDKDF (reference sequence). The CDR3: CATSRGKTGGRWGYTF. As DNA, the CDR3 is TGTGCCACCAGCAGGGGGAAAACAGGGGGCCGGTGGGGCTACACCTTC.

The gene calls are TRBV11-3 and TRBJ2-2, with D maybe TRBD1 (6 bases). V dropped 5 bases and J dropped 6 bases, with 16 bases sitting between them. This CDR3 contains 15 residues. Germline V gene lookup returns CDR1 SGHNT and CDR2 YENEEA. As DNA, the CDR3 is TGTGCCAGCAGCCTTCGACCCGGGACATCCGGGGAGCTGTTTTTT. This gives the protein CASSLRPGTSGELFF.